Here is one TCR beta chain with its context. Its antigen is unknown. Time point: newly diagnosed GD, antithyroid drugs for less than 3 months. Extracted RNA from PBMCs served as the source of the TCR library. Clinicians diagnosed Graves' disease using American Thyroid Association guidelines. These data belong to a study of regulatory T cells in long-lasting Graves disease. Study-level findings and limits: Favoring TRBV28, TRBJ1-2 and TRBJ2-5 was a feature seen in persistent disease.

CDR3 length: 12 residues. Germline-derived CDR1 and CDR2 are SGHRS and YFSETQ. Trimming stripped 6 bases from V and 5 bases from J, with 6 bases between. The TCR beta library used iRepertoire HTBI primers with Arm-PCR amplification of CDR3. MiXCR was run by TCRdb on the multiplex PCR reads, yielding one entry per CDR3 protein. The top ten hold 18% of the sample, which has some 370,000 distinct CDR3 sequences, about 10% seen once. A further study also used this sample, focusing on T cells in Graves' hyperthyroidism and ophthalmopathy. From that paper: Stable disease denoted Graves' hyperthyroidism without ophthalmopathy progression within 18 months. Through a model of 13 V-J features, ophthalmopathy was separated from stable hyperthyroidism.

The source of this sequence is a woman aged 18-29 years with Graves disease. V and J are TRBV5-1 and TRBJ1-6; D remains unclear. Here the sequenced sample was peripheral blood mononuclear cells (PBMCs), taken at new diagnosis, from a patient treated with antithyroid drugs. This CDR3 is CASKENNSPLHF. CDR3 nucleotide sequence: TGCGCCAGCAAGGAAAATAATTCACCCCTCCACTTT.